The rows below give T cell receptor beta chains drawn from one sample of a study of cytomegalovirus exposure and HLA in healthy donors. TCRdb's copy holds only in-frame clones and misses some; the assay was immunoSEQ multiplex PCR. The sample has hundreds of thousands of clones, roughly 91% seen once. The sample consisted of PBMCs. The receptors were sampled from a woman between 18 and 29 years old in good health and CMV-seropositive. Both conserved end residues are part of each CDR3. Fields, in order: clone size, V gene, D gene, J gene, CDR3 protein, CDR3 DNA. A D gene is named only where the DNA matches it firmly. A clone size is listed for some rows: how often the clone was seen (once, few, many), or a class if it is expanded.

once	TRBV27	-	TRBJ1-1	CASSSTEAFF	TGTGCCAGCAGTTCAACTGAAGCTTTCTTT
few	TRBV6-5	-	TRBJ1-2	CASSYGETDNYGYTF	TGTGCCAGCAGTTACGGAGAGACAGATAACTATGGCTACACCTTC
-	TRBV2	-	TRBJ2-5	CASRGAFGQETQYF	TGTGCCAGCCGGGGAGCCTTCGGCCAAGAGACCCAGTACTTC
-	TRBV11-3	TRBD1	TRBJ2-1	CASSLGRTGRSEQFF	TGTGCCAGCAGCTTAGGCCGGACAGGTAGGAGTGAGCAGTTCTTC
few	TRBV4-1	-	TRBJ2-4	CASSQADIQYF	TGCGCCAGCAGCCAAGCGGACATTCAGTACTTC
once	TRBV6-5	-	TRBJ2-7	CASSEGGGSDF	TGTGCCAGCAGTGAGGGGGGGGGATCTGACTTC
-	TRBV18	TRBD1	TRBJ1-2	CASSPDRAYGYTF	TGTGCCAGCTCACCGGACAGGGCCTATGGCTACACCTTC
-	TRBV19	TRBD2	TRBJ2-1	CASSIRAGDEQFF	TGTGCCAGTAGTATACGGGCGGGGGATGAGCAGTTCTTC
-	TRBV10-3	-	TRBJ1-5	CAIRSTGSNQPQHF	TGTGCCATCAGATCTACAGGGAGCAATCAGCCCCAGCATTTT
once	TRBV2	TRBD1	TRBJ1-5	CARSGTGTSQPQHF	TGTGCCAGATCCGGGACAGGGACCTCTCAGCCCCAGCATTTT
once	TRBV5-1	-	TRBJ2-5	CASSPNAEETQYF	TGCGCCAGCAGCCCAAATGCAGAAGAGACCCAGTACTTC
-	TRBV10-3	TRBD2	TRBJ2-1	CAIRTPGTSDTEQFF	TGTGCCATCAGGACCCCCGGGACTAGTGACACTGAGCAGTTCTTC
-	TRBV19	TRBD1	TRBJ1-2	CATGSRDRSTYGYTF	TGTGCCACCGGATCCCGGGACAGAAGCACCTATGGCTACACCTTC
-	TRBV15	TRBD1	TRBJ1-1	CATSRAGDRGPVAFF	TGTGCCACCAGCAGAGCGGGGGACAGGGGGCCGGTAGCTTTCTTT
-	TRBV28	-	TRBJ1-4	CASSLSATNEKLFF	TGTGCCAGCAGTTTATCTGCAACTAATGAAAAACTGTTTTTT
-	TRBV15	-	TRBJ2-1	CATSRVRVGNNEQFF	TGTGCCACCAGCAGAGTGCGGGTTGGGAACAATGAGCAGTTCTTC
-	TRBV4-1	TRBD2	TRBJ2-7	CASSQTSGRAREQYF	TGCGCCAGCAGCCAAACTAGCGGGAGGGCCCGAGAGCAGTACTTC
-	TRBV6-5	TRBD1	TRBJ1-1	CASIWTGGMNTEAFF	TGTGCCAGCATTTGGACAGGGGGAATGAACACTGAAGCTTTCTTT
-	TRBV5-4	TRBD1	TRBJ1-3	CASSLGGTAYSGNTIYF	TGTGCCAGCAGCTTGGGTGGGACAGCTTACTCTGGAAACACCATATATTTT
-	TRBV27	-	TRBJ2-7	CASSLQEGEQYF	TGTGCCAGCAGTTTACAGGAGGGCGAGCAGTACTTC
-	TRBV6-5	-	TRBJ1-2	CASSYSSATKMYGYTF	TGTGCCAGCAGTTACTCGAGTGCGACTAAGATGTATGGCTACACCTTC
-	TRBV2	-	TRBJ1-5	CASMRLGSGQPQHF	TGTGCCAGCATGAGGCTAGGATCGGGGCAGCCCCAGCATTTT
few	TRBV29-1	TRBD2	TRBJ2-1	CSFGSGGSISNEQFF	TGCAGCTTTGGTAGCGGCGGGAGTATAAGTAATGAGCAGTTCTTC
-	TRBV23-1	-	TRBJ2-1	CASSRRGAHEQFF	TGCGCCAGCAGTCGTCGGGGGGCACATGAGCAGTTCTTC
-	TRBV5-1	TRBD2	TRBJ2-3	CASSDGTSGAVDTQYF	TGCGCCAGCAGCGATGGGACTAGCGGGGCAGTAGATACGCAGTATTTT
-	TRBV11-2	-	TRBJ2-7	CASSPRPRFEQYF	TGTGCCAGCAGCCCGAGGCCCCGATTCGAGCAGTACTTC
-	TRBV27	-	TRBJ2-2	CASSSQANLNTGELFF	TGTGCCAGCAGTTCCCAGGCGAATTTAAACACCGGGGAGCTGTTTTTT
-	TRBV28	TRBD2	TRBJ2-7	CASSSPSGINYEQYF	TGTGCCAGCAGTTCCCCGAGCGGGATTAATTACGAGCAGTACTTC
few	TRBV19	-	TRBJ1-1	CASSSHRVQGTEAFF	TGTGCCAGTAGTAGCCACAGGGTCCAGGGGACTGAAGCTTTCTTT
-	TRBV29-1	TRBD2	TRBJ2-2	CSVHTSGRIGELFF	TGCAGCGTGCACACTAGCGGACGCATCGGGGAGCTGTTTTTT
-	TRBV7-9	-	TRBJ1-1	CASSLLRWQGKWNTEAFF	TGTGCCAGCAGCTTACTCAGGTGGCAGGGGAAGTGGAACACTGAAGCTTTCTTT
-	TRBV5-1	TRBD2	TRBJ2-1	CASSLGLAGRRQFF	TGCGCCAGCAGCTTGGGACTAGCGGGAAGAAGGCAGTTCTTC
once	TRBV9	-	TRBJ2-7	CASSLGGGSGLYEQYF	TGTGCCAGCAGCTTGGGTGGTGGTAGCGGCCTTTACGAGCAGTACTTC
-	TRBV28	-	TRBJ2-1	CASSLDRSSYNEQFF	TGTGCCAGCAGTTTAGACAGGAGCTCCTACAATGAGCAGTTCTTC
-	TRBV28	-	TRBJ2-7	CASTPGADYEQYF	TGTGCCAGCACCCCGGGTGCGGACTACGAGCAGTACTTC
-	TRBV27	TRBD1	TRBJ2-7	CASSGQGVYEQYF	TGTGCCAGCAGTGGACAGGGGGTCTACGAGCAGTACTTC
-	TRBV13	-	TRBJ1-1	CASSLGLGETEAFF	TGTGCCAGCAGCTTAGGCCTTGGGGAGACTGAAGCTTTCTTT
-	TRBV11-1	TRBD2	TRBJ2-3	CASSLDSLGTSGSADTQYF	TGTGCCAGCAGCTTAGACTCTCTCGGGACTAGCGGGAGTGCAGATACGCAGTATTTT
-	TRBV19	TRBD2	TRBJ2-3	CASSIVGGPTDTQYF	TGTGCCAGTAGTATCGTGGGAGGGCCCACAGATACGCAGTATTTT
-	TRBV6-6	-	TRBJ2-7	CASSLVRAYEQYF	TGTGCCAGCAGCTTGGTCCGTGCGTACGAGCAGTACTTC
once	TRBV7-2	TRBD1	TRBJ1-2	CASSSTGQGSGYTF	TGTGCCAGCAGCTCGACGGGACAGGGTAGTGGCTACACCTTC
-	TRBV5-1	-	TRBJ1-3	CASSLVPHFNFGNTIYF	TGCGCCAGCAGCTTGGTTCCCCACTTCAATTTCGGAAACACCATATATTTT
-	TRBV28	-	TRBJ2-5	CASSLKQEEYF	TGTGCCAGCAGTTTAAAACAGGAAGAGTACTTC
few	TRBV5-1	TRBD2	TRBJ2-1	CASSSWTSGRDEQFF	TGCGCCAGCAGCTCCTGGACTAGCGGGAGAGATGAGCAGTTCTTC
-	TRBV7-9	-	TRBJ1-5	CASSSTDRYSNQPQHF	TGTGCCAGCAGCTCTACTGACAGATATAGCAATCAGCCCCAGCATTTT
-	TRBV27	TRBD1	TRBJ1-1	CASHTGGRRTEAFF	TGTGCCAGCCATACAGGGGGCCGGAGAACTGAAGCTTTCTTT
-	TRBV7-9	-	TRBJ2-7	CASSPTRSREQYF	TGTGCCAGCAGCCCGACTAGGTCGAGGGAGCAGTACTTC
-	TRBV5-1	TRBD1	TRBJ2-3	CASSSTTGGNTDTQYF	TGCGCCAGCAGCTCGACGACAGGGGGCAACACAGATACGCAGTATTTT
-	TRBV10-3	TRBD1	TRBJ1-4	CAISAETGENEKLFF	TGTGCCATCAGTGCCGAGACAGGGGAGAATGAAAAACTGTTTTTT
-	TRBV7-6	-	TRBJ2-7	CASSLEMSRGAYEQYF	TGTGCCAGCAGCTTGGAGATGTCGAGAGGTGCCTACGAGCAGTACTTC
once	TRBV4-2	TRBD2	TRBJ2-7	CASSQDHLAGGPHEQYF	TGTGCCAGCAGCCAAGATCATCTAGCGGGAGGGCCCCACGAGCAGTACTTC
-	TRBV28	-	TRBJ1-2	CASSFPQGRKGYTF	TGTGCCAGCAGTTTTCCGCAGGGGCGAAAAGGCTACACCTTC
-	TRBV5-4	-	TRBJ2-3	CASSSLRGTDTQYF	TGTGCCAGCAGCTCTCTGCGGGGTACAGATACGCAGTATTTT
-	TRBV7-9	-	TRBJ1-2	CASSLTGWGYTF	TGTGCCAGCAGCTTAACAGGGTGGGGCTACACCTTC
few	TRBV2	-	TRBJ2-5	CASIVLPEETQYF	TGTGCCAGCATAGTACTACCGGAAGAGACCCAGTACTTC
-	TRBV11-3	TRBD2	TRBJ2-1	CASSLVGREGPEQFF	TGTGCCAGCAGCTTAGTTGGGCGGGAGGGGCCTGAGCAGTTCTTC
once	TRBV27	-	TRBJ2-1	CASSLTVRNEQFF	TGTGCCAGCAGTCTGACAGTGAGGAATGAGCAGTTCTTC